These 20 T cell receptor beta chains came from one sample sequenced in a study of T cells in Graves' hyperthyroidism and ophthalmopathy. Amplification of TCR beta CDR3 regions used RNA as the template. Using the HTBI primer set, a first-round RT-PCR was run on the TCR CDR3. From the multiplex PCR reads, TCRdb called clonotypes with MiXCR, one entry per CDR3 protein. The table has under 400,000 distinct CDR3 sequences, about 13% seen once. Sequenced sample: blood. All receptors derive from a woman younger than 35 with Graves' hyperthyroidism.

This clonotype was observed many times. The chain links TRBV20-1 to TRBJ1-3; 8 bases align to TRBD1. The CDR3 spans 13 residues. Per germline, CDR1 DFQATT and CDR2 SNEGSKA (reference sequence). The junction had 4 bases not matched to a gene; V was cut back by 7 bases and J by 2 bases. DNA of the CDR3: TGCAGTGTTCCGGGACAGGCTGGAAACACCATATATTTT. Amino acids: CSVPGQAGNTIYF.

This clonotype came up a few times. The J gene is TRBJ2-7, the V gene TRBV6-8, with D unresolved. The CDR3 runs to 9 residues. The V and J ends lost 9 bases and 7 bases respectively, with 7 bases between them. Germline V gene data show CDR1 as MNHGY and CDR2 as SAAAGT. The CDR3 is CARRGEQYF. CDR3 in DNA: TGTGCCAGGCGTGGGGAGCAGTACTTC.

Note on this clonotype: One base away lies a much larger clone, so this may be a sequencing read error. The chain combines TRBV12-3 or TRBV12-4 with TRBJ2-7; perhaps TRBD1 as D (6 bases). This CDR3 has 15 residues. Trimming took 6 bases from V and 0 from J, leaving 15 bases between them. The chain's CDR3 is CASRITGTLSYEQYF. The CDR3 nucleotides read TGTGCCAGCAGGATAACAGGGACCCTCTCCTACGAGCAGTACTTC.

This clonotype has more than one count but fewer than ten. This chain links TRBV6-2 or TRBV6-3 with TRBJ2-1; D gene unclear. V was clipped by 6 bases and J by 12 bases, with 15 bases between them. Germline CDR1 and CDR2: MNHEY and SVGEGT. This CDR3 contains 12 residues. CDR3 in amino acids: CASRDRVAGQFF. The CDR3 DNA reads TGTGCCAGCAGGGATCGGGTAGCCGGGCAGTTCTTC.

The V call is TRBV6-2 or TRBV6-3, the J call TRBJ2-5; D is uncertain. This CDR3 comprises 12 residues. Trimming took 4 bases from V and 2 from J, leaving 5 bases between them. From germline, CDR1 is MNHEY and CDR2 SVGEGT. CDR3 region: CASSSLQETQYF. In nucleotides, the CDR3 is TGTGCCAGCAGTTCCTTACAAGAGACCCAGTACTTC.

V usage is TRBV7-9 and J usage is TRBJ2-7; D unclear. Germline values: CDR1 SEHNR, CDR2 FQNEAQ (reference sequence). Trimming stripped 0 bases from V and 5 bases from J, with 11 bases between. This CDR3 region has 14 residues. CDR3 residues: CASSLAGGMDEQYF. In DNA form, the CDR3 reads TGTGCCAGCAGCTTAGCGGGCGGTATGGACGAGCAGTACTTC.

CDR3 amino acids: CASNPGGQITGELFF. CDR3 in DNA: TGCGCCAGCAACCCCGGGGGGCAGATCACCGGGGAGCTGTTTTTT. J is TRBJ2-2 and V is TRBV5-1; possible D gene TRBD2, 7 bases. V was cut by 6 bases and J by 4 bases, with 16 bases left in between. The CDR3 has 15 amino acids. Germline assignment: CDR1 SGHRS and CDR2 YFSETQ. The complete variable domain, with remaining parts taken from reference TRBV5-1 and TRBJ2-2, reads KAGVTQTPRYLIKTRGQQVTLSCSPISGHRSVSWYQQTPGQGLQFLFEYFSETQRNKGNFPGRFSGRQFSNSRSEMNVSTLELGDSALYLCASNPGGQITGELFFGEGSRLTVL.

Ten or more counts support this clonotype. This rearrangement joins TRBV11-3 to TRBJ2-7; a possible D gene is TRBD2 (6 bases). Germline CDR1 reads SGHNT; CDR2 reads YENEEA. V was shortened by 1 base and J by 3 bases, with 25 bases between the two germline ends. The CDR3 length is 19 residues. The CDR3 DNA reads TGTGCCAGCAGCTTAGGGAGGGGTAGGAACCGACTAGAAGACTACGAGCAGTACTTC. It yields the protein CASSLGRGRNRLEDYEQYF.

In its sample, this clonotype was seen a few times. The chain has TRBV6-1 and TRBJ1-2, with no clear D. The CDR3 runs 11 residues. Trimming took off 6 bases at V and 7 bases at J, with 9 bases between the two ends. The germline V gene has CDR1 MNHNS and CDR2 SASEGT. Here the CDR3 DNA reads TGTGCCAGCAGGGGGTCTGGTGGCTACACCTTC. Protein sequence: CASRGSGGYTF.

This clonotype was seen repeatedly, ten times or more. The V and J genes are TRBV7-9 and TRBJ1-1, with D possibly TRBD1 on 5 matching bases. The CDR3 length is 14 residues. Germline CDR1 and CDR2: SEHNR and FQNEAQ (reference sequence). The CDR3 sequence: CVISDLGVNTEAFF. In DNA, the CDR3 is TGTGTCATCTCAGACTTGGGGGTGAACACTGAAGCTTTCTTT.

This clonotype was seen ten or more times. CDR3 loop: CASSAQEMGEQYF. As DNA, the CDR3 is TGTGCCAGCAGTGCGCAGGAAATGGGCGAGCAGTACTTC. V is TRBV6-1 and J is TRBJ2-7, with D hard to call. Per germline, CDR1 MNHNS and CDR2 SASEGT. The V end was cut by 4 bases, the J end by 6 bases, with 13 bases between. The CDR3 is 13 residues long.

Ten or more counts support this clonotype. The V call is TRBV11-2, the J call TRBJ2-3, with D perhaps given as TRBD1 or TRBD2 (5 bases each). The V end lost 5 bases, the J end lost 9 bases, and 15 bases lay between the germline ends. The germline CDR1 and CDR2 sequences are SGHAT and FQNNGV. This CDR3 has 13 residues. The CDR3 DNA follows: TGTGCCAGCAGCCGGGACGAACGGGCCACGCAGTATTTT. Protein sequence: CASSRDERATQYF.

There are many counts of this clonotype. The chain has TRBV2 and TRBJ2-1, with D possibly TRBD2 on 5 matching bases. The CDR3 runs to 13 residues. Germline V gene lookup returns CDR1 SNHLY and CDR2 FYNNEI. Trimming stripped 6 bases from V and 3 bases from J, with 9 bases between. The CDR3 loop is CASSPSFYNEQFF. CDR3 bases: TGTGCCAGCAGCCCTAGCTTCTACAATGAGCAGTTCTTC.

This clonotype was seen more than once but under ten times. The chain is built from TRBV5-8 and TRBJ2-3; TRBD2 might be the D (7 bases). Deletions cut 1 base from V and 6 bases from J, with 15 bases between. Germline-derived CDR1 and CDR2 are SGHTS and YDEGEE. CDR3 length: 15 amino acids. The DNA of the CDR3 is TGTGCCAGCAGCTTGAATGTCAGGGGAGGGGATACGCAGTATTTT. Its translation is CASSLNVRGGDTQYF.

Note on this clonotype: The junction differs from germline at one of its ends, possibly a read error. This rearrangement joins TRBV7-8 to TRBJ2-1, with 8 bases identical to TRBD1. Germline V gene data show CDR1 as SGHVS and CDR2 as FQNEAQ. The CDR3 has 15 residues. This CDR3 reads CASSFTGGSYNGQFF. In DNA form, the CDR3 reads TGTGCCAGCAGCTTCACAGGGGGATCCTACAATGGGCAGTTCTTC. Supplemented by reference TRBV7-8 and TRBJ2-1, the full variable domain reads GAGVSQSPRYKVAKRGQDVALRCDPISGHVSLFWYQQALGQGPEFLTYFQNEAQLDKSGLPSDRFFAERPEGSVSTLKIQRTQQEDSAVYLCASSFTGGSYNGQFFGPGTRLTVL.

In this sample, this clonotype turned up many times. This chain joins TRBV14 and TRBJ2-7; no clear D. Germline V CDR1 and CDR2: SGHDN, FVKESK. Trimming stripped 0 bases from V and 1 base from J, with 10 bases between. This CDR3 is 15 amino acids long. The DNA for the CDR3 is TGTGCCAGCAGCCAAGAACCCTCGACTTCCTACGAGCAGTACTTC. Protein sequence: CASSQEPSTSYEQYF.

This clonotype has ten or more counts. The gene calls are TRBV18 and TRBJ1-2, with D possibly TRBD1 on 5 matching bases. Germline V lookup: CDR1 KGHSH, CDR2 LQKENI. V lost 6 bases and J 7 bases, leaving 18 bases between the germline ends. The CDR3 runs to 14 residues. CDR3 amino acids: CASSPDQGPSGYTF. For the CDR3, the DNA is TGTGCCAGCTCGCCCGACCAGGGCCCTAGTGGCTACACCTTC.

This clonotype came up many times. The gene calls are TRBV7-2 and TRBJ2-7; TRBD1 matches 7 bases. CDR1 is SGHTA, CDR2 FQGNSA, per germline. This CDR3 spans 17 amino acids. V shed 7 bases, J shed 1 base, and the junction held 16 bases outside the gene matches. The CDR3 protein is CASIADRLTPWSYEQYF. CDR3 DNA sequence: TGTGCCAGCATCGCGGACAGGTTAACCCCCTGGTCCTACGAGCAGTACTTC.

This clonotype appeared many times. The chain employs TRBV27 and TRBJ2-3; D is unresolved. The V gene's germline CDR1 is MNHEY and CDR2 SMNVEV (reference sequence). Trimming took off 6 bases at V and 9 bases at J, with 16 bases between the two ends. The CDR3 extends over 13 amino acids. CDR3 region: CASSPGVVGTQYF. The CDR3 DNA follows: TGTGCCAGCAGCCCCGGAGTCGTCGGCACGCAGTATTTT.

This clonotype turned up a few times. The chain combines TRBV12-3 or TRBV12-4 with TRBJ1-4, with D tentatively TRBD1 (5 bases). V was cut by 4 bases and J by 3 bases, with 15 bases left in between. This CDR3 is built from 16 residues. The CDR3 DNA sequence: TGTGCCAGCAGTTCCCCTATTGGGGGGGCTAATGAAAAACTGTTTTTT. Protein: CASSSPIGGANEKLFF.